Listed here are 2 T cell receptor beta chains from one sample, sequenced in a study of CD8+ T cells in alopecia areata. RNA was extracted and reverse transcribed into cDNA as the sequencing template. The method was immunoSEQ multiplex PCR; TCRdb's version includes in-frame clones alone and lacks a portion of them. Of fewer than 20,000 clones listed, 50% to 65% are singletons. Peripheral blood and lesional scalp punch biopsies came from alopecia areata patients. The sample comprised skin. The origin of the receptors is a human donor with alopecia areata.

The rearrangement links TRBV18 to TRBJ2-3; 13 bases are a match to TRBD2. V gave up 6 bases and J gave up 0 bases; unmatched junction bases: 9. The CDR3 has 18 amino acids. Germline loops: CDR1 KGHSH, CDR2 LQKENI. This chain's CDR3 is CASSRTSGSSPSTDTQYF. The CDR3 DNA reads TGTGCCAGCTCTAGGACTAGCGGGAGTTCGCCTAGCACAGATACGCAGTATTTT.

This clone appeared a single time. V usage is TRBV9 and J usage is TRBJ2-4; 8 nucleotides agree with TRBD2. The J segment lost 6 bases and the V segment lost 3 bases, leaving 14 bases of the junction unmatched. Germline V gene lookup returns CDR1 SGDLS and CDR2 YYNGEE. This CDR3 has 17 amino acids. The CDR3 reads CASSEAPIGGRLNIQYF. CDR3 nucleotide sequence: TGTGCCAGCAGCGAGGCGCCTATTGGCGGGAGGCTAAACATTCAGTACTTC. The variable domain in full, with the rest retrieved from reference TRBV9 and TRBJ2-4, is DSGVTQTPKHLITATGQRVTLRCSPRSGDLSVYWYQQSLDQGLQFLIQYYNGEERAKGNILERFSAQQFPDLHSELNLSSLELGDSALYFCASSEAPIGGRLNIQYFGAGTRLSVL.